These 9 T cell receptor beta chains were all obtained from the same sample, sequenced in a study of blood T cell repertoires in COVID-19. TCRdb keeps only in-frame clones here, not all; method: immunoSEQ multiplex PCR. The sample carries roughly 230,000 clones, 90% recorded once. The material sequenced was peripheral blood. The receptors shown here come from an older woman with COVID-19, enrolled during active disease.

This clone was counted once. The chain uses TRBV6-6 and TRBJ1-1; TRBD1 is a possible D gene (5 bases). The CDR3 has 13 residues. Looked up from germline, CDR1 is MNHNY and CDR2 is SVGAGI (reference sequence). With 5 bases removed from V and 6 bases from J, the gap between germline ends came to 13 bases. Here the CDR3 DNA reads TGTGCCAGCAGTAAGGGGCAAAGGGCTGAAGCTTTCTTT. Protein: CASSKGQRAEAFF.

The chain recombines TRBV6-5 with TRBJ1-3, with D maybe TRBD1 (6 bases). Between the trimmed V and J ends, which lost 6 bases and 2 bases, there was a span of 14 bases. Germline V gene data show CDR1 as MNHEY and CDR2 as SVGAGI. The CDR3 consists of 15 residues. CDR3 in amino acids: CASSLQGWPGNTIYF. Written as DNA, the CDR3 is TGTGCCAGCAGCCTACAGGGATGGCCTGGAAACACCATATATTTT.

This clone has only one observation. A junction boundary mismatches the germline segment, possibly from a read error. The chain employs TRBV7-2 and TRBJ1-4; D call uncertain. The CDR3 has 15 amino acids. Germline V gene sequence: CDR1 SGHTA, CDR2 FQGNSA. This chain's CDR3 is CASSLDTSTNEKLFF. The CDR3 nucleotides read TGTGCCAGCAGTTTAGACACCTCAACTAATGAAAAACTGTTTTTT.

The CDR3 loop reads CASSPYRDSSYGYTF. The CDR3 region has the DNA TGTGCCAGCAGCCCTTACAGGGATTCAAGCTATGGCTACACCTTC. The rearrangement joins TRBV6-2 or TRBV6-3 to TRBJ1-2; D is perhaps TRBD1 (6 bases). This CDR3 is 15 amino acids long. The germline V gene encodes CDR1 MNHEY and CDR2 SVGEGT. V was trimmed by 6 bases and J by 4 bases, leaving 18 bases between them.

V gene TRBV30 combines with J gene TRBJ1-5; 7 nucleotides line up with TRBD1. The junction had 8 bases not matched to a gene; V was cut back by 0 bases and J by 6 bases. The CDR3 length is 15 residues. Germline-derived CDR1 and CDR2 are GTSNPN and SVGIG (reference sequence). CDR3 in DNA: TGTGCCTGGAGTGTAGGTCAGGGGGGAAGTCAGCCCCAGCATTTT. Translated, it gives CAWSVGQGGSQPQHF.

V is TRBV5-1 and J is TRBJ1-4, with D tentatively TRBD1 (5 bases). The V and J ends lost 4 bases and 4 bases respectively, with 14 bases between them. The CDR3 contains 15 residues. Germline V gene sequence: CDR1 SGHRS, CDR2 YFSETQ. CDR3 amino acids: CASSMGTDNNEKLFF. CDR3 nucleotides: TGCGCCAGCAGCATGGGGACTGATAATAATGAAAAACTGTTTTTT.

This rearrangement joins TRBV3-1 (or the pseudogene TRBV3-2) to TRBJ1-2; D is possibly TRBD1 (6 bases). The CDR3 totals 14 residues. Germline values: CDR1 LGHDT, CDR2 YNNKEL (reference sequence). Deletions cut 4 bases from V and 8 bases from J, with 17 bases between. The CDR3 here is CASSLSTGLGGYTF. The CDR3 bases are TGTGCCAGCAGCCTCTCGACAGGCCTGGGGGGCTACACCTTC.

The chain links TRBV2 to TRBJ2-1; 8 bases agree with TRBD1. The CDR3 is 13 amino acids. V was pared by 8 bases and J by 8 bases, with 8 bases of the junction left unmatched. Germline V gives CDR1 SNHLY, CDR2 FYNNEI. CDR3 nucleotides: TGTGCCAGCCACCCAGGGGGCCTTGATGAGCAGTTCTTC. Translating gives CASHPGGLDEQFF. Full variable domain (rest looked up from reference TRBV2 and TRBJ2-1): EPEVTQTPSHQVTQMGQEVILRCVPISNHLYFYWYRQILGQKVEFLVSFYNNEISEKSEIFDDQFSVERPDGSNFTLKIRSTKLEDSAMYFCASHPGGLDEQFFGPGTRLTVL.

The chain recombines TRBV10-3 with TRBJ1-1, with D perhaps matching TRBD1 (5 bases). Germline CDR1 ENHRY, CDR2 SYGVKD. The CDR3 is made up of 12 amino acids. The V and J ends lost 2 bases and 10 bases respectively, with 11 bases between them. CDR3 sequence: CAISEIGGGAFF. The CDR3 DNA is TGTGCCATCAGTGAGATCGGGGGGGGAGCTTTCTTT.